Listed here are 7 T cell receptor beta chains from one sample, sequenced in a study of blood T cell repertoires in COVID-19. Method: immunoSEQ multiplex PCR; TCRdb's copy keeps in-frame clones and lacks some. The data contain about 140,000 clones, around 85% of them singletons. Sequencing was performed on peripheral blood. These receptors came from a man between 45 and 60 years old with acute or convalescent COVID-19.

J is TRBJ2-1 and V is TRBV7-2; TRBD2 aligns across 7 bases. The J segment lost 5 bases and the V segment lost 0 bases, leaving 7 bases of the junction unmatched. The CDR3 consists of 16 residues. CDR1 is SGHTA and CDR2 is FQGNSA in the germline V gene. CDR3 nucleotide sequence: TGTGCCAGCAGCTTAGCGGGGGGGAGGAATAACAATGAGCAGTTCTTC. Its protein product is CASSLAGGRNNNEQFF. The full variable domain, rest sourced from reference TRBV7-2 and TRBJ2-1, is GAGVSQSPSNKVTEKGKDVELRCDPISGHTALYWYRQSLGQGLEFLIYFQGNSAPDKSGLPSDRFSAERTGGSVSTLTIQRTQQEDSAVYLCASSLAGGRNNNEQFFGPGTRLTVL.

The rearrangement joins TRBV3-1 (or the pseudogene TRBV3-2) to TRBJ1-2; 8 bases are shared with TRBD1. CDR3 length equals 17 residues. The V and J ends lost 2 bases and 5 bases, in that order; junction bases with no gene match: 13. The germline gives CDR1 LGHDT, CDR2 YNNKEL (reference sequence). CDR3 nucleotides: TGTGCCAGCAGCCAACAGGGGGCCGCGACAACAAAATATGGCTACACCTTC. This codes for CASSQQGAATTKYGYTF.

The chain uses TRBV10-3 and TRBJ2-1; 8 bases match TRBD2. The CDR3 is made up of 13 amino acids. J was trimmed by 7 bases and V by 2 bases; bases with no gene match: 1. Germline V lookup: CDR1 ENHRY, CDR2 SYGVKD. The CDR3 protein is CAISEGTRNEQFF. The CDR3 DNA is TGTGCCATCAGTGAGGGGACTAGAAATGAGCAGTTCTTC.

The CDR3 DNA reads as TGTGCCAGCAGTTTTGGGGGCTTAAACTATGGCTACACCTTC. Amino acids: CASSFGGLNYGYTF. The chain links TRBV27 to TRBJ1-2; D is possibly TRBD1 (6 bases). With 3 bases removed from V and 2 bases from J, the gap between germline ends came to 10 bases. The CDR3 contains 14 residues. Germline loops: CDR1 MNHEY, CDR2 SMNVEV (reference sequence).

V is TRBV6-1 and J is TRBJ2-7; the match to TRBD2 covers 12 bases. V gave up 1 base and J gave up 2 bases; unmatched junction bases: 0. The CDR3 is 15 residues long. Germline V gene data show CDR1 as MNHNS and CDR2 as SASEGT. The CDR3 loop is CASSEGTSGTYEQYF. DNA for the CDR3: TGTGCCAGCAGTGAAGGGACTAGCGGGACCTACGAGCAGTACTTC.

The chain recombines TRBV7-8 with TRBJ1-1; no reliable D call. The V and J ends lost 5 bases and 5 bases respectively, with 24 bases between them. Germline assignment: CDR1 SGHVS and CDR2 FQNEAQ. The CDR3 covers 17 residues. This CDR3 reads CASSRVSTAGGSTEAFF. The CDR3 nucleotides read TGTGCCAGCAGCCGGGTCTCAACGGCGGGTGGGAGTACTGAAGCTTTCTTT.

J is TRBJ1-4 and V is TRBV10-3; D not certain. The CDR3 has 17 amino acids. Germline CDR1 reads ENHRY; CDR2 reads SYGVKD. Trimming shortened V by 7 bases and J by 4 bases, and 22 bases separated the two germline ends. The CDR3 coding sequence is TGTGCCATCAACCCCGGACCGACCCGGCGGGTTAATGAAAAACTGTTTTTT. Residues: CAINPGPTRRVNEKLFF.